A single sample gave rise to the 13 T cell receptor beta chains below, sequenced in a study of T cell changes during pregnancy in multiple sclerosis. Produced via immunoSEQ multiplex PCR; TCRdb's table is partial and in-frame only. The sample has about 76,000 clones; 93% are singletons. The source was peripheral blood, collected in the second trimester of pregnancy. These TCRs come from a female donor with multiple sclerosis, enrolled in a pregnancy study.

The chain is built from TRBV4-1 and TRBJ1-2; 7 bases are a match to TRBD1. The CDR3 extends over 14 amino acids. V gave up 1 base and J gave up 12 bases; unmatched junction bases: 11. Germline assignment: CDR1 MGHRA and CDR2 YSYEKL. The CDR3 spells CASSQGQGWGTDTF. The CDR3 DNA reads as TGCGCCAGCAGCCAAGGCCAGGGTTGGGGGACAGACACCTTC.

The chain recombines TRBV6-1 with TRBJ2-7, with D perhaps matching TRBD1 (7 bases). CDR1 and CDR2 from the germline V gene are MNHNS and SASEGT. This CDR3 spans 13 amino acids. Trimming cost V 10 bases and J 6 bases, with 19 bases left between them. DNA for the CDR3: TGTGCCAACCAGGGGGGTCCCCGGGGCGAGCAGTACTTC. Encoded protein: CANQGGPRGEQYF.

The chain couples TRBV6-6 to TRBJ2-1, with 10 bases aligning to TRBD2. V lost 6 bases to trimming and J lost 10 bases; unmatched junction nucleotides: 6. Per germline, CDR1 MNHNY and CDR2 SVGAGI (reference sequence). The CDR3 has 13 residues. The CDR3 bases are TGTGCCAGCAGCTCCGGGACTAGCGTCGAGCAGTTCTTC. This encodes CASSSGTSVEQFF.

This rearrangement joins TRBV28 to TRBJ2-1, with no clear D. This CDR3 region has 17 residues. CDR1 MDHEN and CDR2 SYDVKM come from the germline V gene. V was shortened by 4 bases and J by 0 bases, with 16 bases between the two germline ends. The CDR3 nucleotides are TGTGCCAGCAGTTCCCTTATAACGGAGCTCTCCTACAATGAGCAGTTCTTC. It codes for CASSSLITELSYNEQFF.

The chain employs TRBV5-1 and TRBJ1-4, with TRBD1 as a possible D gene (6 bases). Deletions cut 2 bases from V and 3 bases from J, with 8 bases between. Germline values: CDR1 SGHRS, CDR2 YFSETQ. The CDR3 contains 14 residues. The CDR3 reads CASSLGGSNEKLFF. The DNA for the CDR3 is TGCGCCAGCAGCTTAGGGGGATCTAATGAAAAACTGTTTTTT.

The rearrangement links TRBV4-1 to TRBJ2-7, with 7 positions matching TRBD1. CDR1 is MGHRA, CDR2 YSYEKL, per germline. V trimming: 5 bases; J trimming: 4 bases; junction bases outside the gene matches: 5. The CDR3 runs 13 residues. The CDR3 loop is CASSTYRGYEQYF. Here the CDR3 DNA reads TGCGCCAGCAGCACCTACAGGGGTTACGAGCAGTACTTC.

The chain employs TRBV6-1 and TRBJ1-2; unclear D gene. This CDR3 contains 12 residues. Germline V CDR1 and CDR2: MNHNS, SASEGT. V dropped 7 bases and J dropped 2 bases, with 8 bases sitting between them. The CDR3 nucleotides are TGTGCCAGCAACCAACTAAACTATGGCTACACCTTC. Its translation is CASNQLNYGYTF.

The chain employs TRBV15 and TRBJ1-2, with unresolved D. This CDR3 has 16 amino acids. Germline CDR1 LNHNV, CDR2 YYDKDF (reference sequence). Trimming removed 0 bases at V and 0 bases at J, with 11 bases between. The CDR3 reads CATSRDRGLANYGYTF. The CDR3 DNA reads TGTGCCACCAGCAGAGATCGGGGATTAGCTAACTATGGCTACACCTTC.

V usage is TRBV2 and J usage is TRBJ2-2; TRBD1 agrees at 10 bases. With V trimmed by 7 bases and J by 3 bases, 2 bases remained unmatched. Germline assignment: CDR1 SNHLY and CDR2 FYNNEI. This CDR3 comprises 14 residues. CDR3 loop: CASKGTGDTGELFF. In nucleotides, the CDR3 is TGTGCCAGCAAAGGGACAGGGGACACCGGGGAGCTGTTTTTT.

CDR3 DNA: TGTGCCAGTAGTATAACAGGGAAAAACACTGAAGCTTTCTTT. Translating it yields CASSITGKNTEAFF. V gene TRBV19 combines with J gene TRBJ1-1; the D gene is possibly TRBD1 (6 bases). V was shortened by 2 bases and J by 2 bases, with 9 bases between the two germline ends. This CDR3 has 14 residues. In germline, CDR1 is LNHDA, CDR2 SQIVND (reference sequence).

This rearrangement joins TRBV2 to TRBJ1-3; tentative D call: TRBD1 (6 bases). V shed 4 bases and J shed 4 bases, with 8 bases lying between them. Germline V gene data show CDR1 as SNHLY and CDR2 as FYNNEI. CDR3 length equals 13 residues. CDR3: CASSAGEGNTIYF. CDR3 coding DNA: TGTGCCAGCAGTGCAGGGGAAGGAAACACCATATATTTT.

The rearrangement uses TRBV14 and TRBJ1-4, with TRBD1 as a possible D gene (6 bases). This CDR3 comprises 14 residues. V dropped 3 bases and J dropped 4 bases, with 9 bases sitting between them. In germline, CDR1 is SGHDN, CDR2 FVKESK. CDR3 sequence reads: CASSQGQLNEKLFF. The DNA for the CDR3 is TGTGCCAGCAGCCAGGGACAACTTAATGAAAAACTGTTTTTT.

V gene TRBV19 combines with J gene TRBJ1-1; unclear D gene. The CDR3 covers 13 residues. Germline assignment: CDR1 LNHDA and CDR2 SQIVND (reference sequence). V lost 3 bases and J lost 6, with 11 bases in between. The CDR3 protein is CASSIPGNPEAFF. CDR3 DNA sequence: TGTGCCAGTAGTATCCCGGGAAACCCTGAAGCTTTCTTT.